This entry is about one T cell receptor beta chain. This entry belongs to a study of T-cell reconstitution after alpha-beta-depleted transplantation in children. Unique molecular identifiers were incorporated during preparation of the TCRbeta library. From the PCR reads, TCRdb called clonotypes with MiXCR, one entry per CDR3 protein. The table shows approximately 590,000 distinct CDR3 sequences, with roughly 10% occurring only once. Sequencing was performed on PBMCs from the stem cell graft donor, taken from the stem cell graft. The receptor was derived from a human donor who donated a stem cell graft to a child with acute myeloid leukemia.

The CDR3 spells CASSQDHATYEQYF. The CDR3 DNA reads TGTGCCAGCAGCCAAGATCATGCTACCTACGAGCAGTACTTC. The gene calls are TRBV4-2 and TRBJ2-7; no reliable D call. Germline values: CDR1 LGHNA, CDR2 YNFKEQ. The V and J ends lost 0 bases and 2 bases respectively, with 8 bases between them. The CDR3 is 14 amino acids.